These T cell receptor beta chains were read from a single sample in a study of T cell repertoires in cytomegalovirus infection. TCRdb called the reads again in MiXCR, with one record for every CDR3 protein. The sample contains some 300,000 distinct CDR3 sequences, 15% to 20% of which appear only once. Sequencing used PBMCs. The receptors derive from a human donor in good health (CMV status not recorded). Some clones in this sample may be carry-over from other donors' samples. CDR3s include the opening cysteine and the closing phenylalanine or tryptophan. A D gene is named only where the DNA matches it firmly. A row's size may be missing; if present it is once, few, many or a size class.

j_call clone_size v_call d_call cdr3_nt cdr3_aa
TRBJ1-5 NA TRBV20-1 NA TGCAGTGCTAGAGTAACAGGTTCCAATCAGCCCCAGCATTTT CSARVTGSNQPQHF
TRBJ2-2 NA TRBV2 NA TGTGCCAGCCGCTACGGGCAATTAGAAGGGGAGCTGTTTTTT CASRYGQLEGELFF
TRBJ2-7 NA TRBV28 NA TGTGCCAGCAGTCGCCCCGCCACAGGGTGGATTCGGGAGCAGTACTTC CASSRPATGWIREQYF
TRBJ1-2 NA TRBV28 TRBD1 TGTGGCAGCAGTCGAGGGGGCGTTCCCTATGGCTACACCTTC CGSSRGGVPYGYTF
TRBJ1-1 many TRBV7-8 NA TGTGCCAGCAGCTTTGCCGACAGCTCCATTGAAGCTTTCTTT CASSFADSSIEAFF
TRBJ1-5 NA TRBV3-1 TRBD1 TGTGCCAGCAGCCAAGGGTTTTACAGGGGGTTCAATCAGCCCCAGCATTTT CASSQGFYRGFNQPQHF
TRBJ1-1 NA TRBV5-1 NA TGCGCCAGCAGCTTGACGACGGGGAACACTGAAGCTTTCTTT CASSLTTGNTEAFF
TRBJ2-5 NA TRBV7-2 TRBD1 TGTGCCAGCAGGAGGACAGGGCCTCCCGGGACCCAGTACTTC CASRRTGPPGTQYF
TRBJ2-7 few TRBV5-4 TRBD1 TGTGCCAGCAGCCCCGACCCGACAGGGAACTACGAGCAGTACTTC CASSPDPTGNYEQYF
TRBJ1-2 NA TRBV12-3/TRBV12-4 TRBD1 TGTGCCAGCAGTTCCAAACAGGGGAACTATGGCTACACCTTC CASSSKQGNYGYTF
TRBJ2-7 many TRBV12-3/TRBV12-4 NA TGTGCCAGCAGCCCCCGGCGGGGCGGGAACGAGCAGTACTTC CASSPRRGGNEQYF
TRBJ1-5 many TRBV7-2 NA TGTGCCAGCAGCTTAGGAGCAGGTGGCAATCAGCCCCAGCATTTT CASSLGAGGNQPQHF
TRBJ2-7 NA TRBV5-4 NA TGTGCCAGCAGCCCCGGGGCAGTGGGTATCTACGAGCAGTACTTC CASSPGAVGIYEQYF
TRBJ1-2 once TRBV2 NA TGTGCCAGCAGTGATACAGGGAAATATGGCTACACCTTC CASSDTGKYGYTF
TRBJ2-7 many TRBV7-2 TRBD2 TGTGCCAGCAGCCCTGGACTAGCGGGAGCGTACGAGCAGTACTTC CASSPGLAGAYEQYF
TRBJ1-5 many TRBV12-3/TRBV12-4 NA TGTGCCAGCAGTTTGAACAGAAATCAGCCCCAGCATTTT CASSLNRNQPQHF
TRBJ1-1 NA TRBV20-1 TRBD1 TGCAGTGCTAGAGCAGGGGGCCTAAACACTGAAGCTTTCTTT CSARAGGLNTEAFF
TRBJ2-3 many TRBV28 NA TGTGCCAGCAGCAGCTCGGGGATTGGCACAGATACGCAGTATTTT CASSSSGIGTDTQYF
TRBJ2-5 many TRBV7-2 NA TGTGCCAGCAGCTCTAAGCACGGGCGAGAGACCCAGTACTTC CASSSKHGRETQYF
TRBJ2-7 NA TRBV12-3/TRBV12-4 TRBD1 TGTGCCAGCAGTTGGGGACAGGGGGAGCAGTACTTC CASSWGQGEQYF
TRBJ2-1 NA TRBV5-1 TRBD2 TGCGCCAGCAGCTTGGCCGGGCTAGCGGGGCGTTACAATGAGCAGTTCTTC CASSLAGLAGRYNEQFF
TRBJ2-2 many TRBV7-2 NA TGTGCCAGCAGCGACCTAGGAACTGGGGAGCTGTTTTTT CASSDLGTGELFF
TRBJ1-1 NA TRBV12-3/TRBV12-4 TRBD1 TGTGCCAGCAGCCCGGAAGAACAGGGGGCGAGGGAAGCTTTCTTT CASSPEEQGAREAFF
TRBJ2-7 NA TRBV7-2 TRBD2 TGTGCCAGCAGCACCGGGGGGGGGGTAGGCTCCTACGAGCAGTACTTC CASSTGGGVGSYEQYF
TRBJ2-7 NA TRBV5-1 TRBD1 TGCGCCAGCAGCCGACAGGGGGGGCCTACCTACGAGCAGTACTTC CASSRQGGPTYEQYF
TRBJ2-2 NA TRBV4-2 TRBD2 TGTGCCAGCAGCCAAGAATCGGGGGGCACCGGGGAGCTGTTTTTT CASSQESGGTGELFF
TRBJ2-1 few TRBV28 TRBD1 TGTGCCAGCAGTAACCCGGGACAGGGGGCCGGTGAGCAGTTCTTC CASSNPGQGAGEQFF
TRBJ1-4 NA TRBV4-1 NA TGCGCCAGCAGCCCGACCAGACAGACGAAAAATGAAAAACTGTTTTTT CASSPTRQTKNEKLFF
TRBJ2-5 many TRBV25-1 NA TGTGCCAGCACACAGGGGGGGACGGAGACCCAGTACTTC CASTQGGTETQYF
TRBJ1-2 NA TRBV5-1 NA TGCGCCAGCAGCTTGGCTGCGGATGGGAGAGGCTACACCTTC CASSLAADGRGYTF
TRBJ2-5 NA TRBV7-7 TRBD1 TGTGCTAGCAGCTCTGGACAGGGGCTTCAAGAGACCCAGTACTTC CASSSGQGLQETQYF
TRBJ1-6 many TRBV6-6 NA TGTGCCAGCAGTTATACAGGGATTAGACTTGGTTCACCCCTCCACTTT CASSYTGIRLGSPLHF
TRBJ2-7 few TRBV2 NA TGTGCCAGCAGTACACTGGGCTACGAGCAGTACTTC CASSTLGYEQYF
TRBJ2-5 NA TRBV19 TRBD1 TGTGCCAGTAGTTTTAGACAGGGGGCAATTCAAGAGACCCAGTACTTC CASSFRQGAIQETQYF
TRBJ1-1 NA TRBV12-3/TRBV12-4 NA TGTGCCAGCAGTCCACAGGCGATGATGAACACTGAAGCTTTCTTT CASSPQAMMNTEAFF
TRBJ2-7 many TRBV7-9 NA TGTGCCAGCAGCAGGGTTTCCTACGAGCAGTACTTC CASSRVSYEQYF
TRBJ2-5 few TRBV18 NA TGTGCCAGCTCACCACGCTGGACACTTCAAGAGACCCAGTACTTC CASSPRWTLQETQYF
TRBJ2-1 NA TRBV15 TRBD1 TGTGCCACCAGCAGAGGAGCAACAGGGGGTGGGAGCTCCTACAATGAGCAGTTCTTC CATSRGATGGGSSYNEQFF
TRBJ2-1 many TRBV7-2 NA TGTGCCAGCAGTTCTACGGATTGGGGTTGGCAGTTCTTC CASSSTDWGWQFF
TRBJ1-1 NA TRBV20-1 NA TGCAGTGCTAGAGATCCGGCTCGGAACACTGAAGCTTTCTTT CSARDPARNTEAFF